The 8 T cell receptor beta chains given below trace back to one sample, sequenced in a study of monozygotic twins with inflammatory bowel disease. TCRdb derives one entry per CDR3 protein from the 5' RACE reads, leaving out DNA. Recorded for this sample: about 160,000 distinct CDR3 sequences. Material: blood. The receptors shown here come from a human donor with ulcerative colitis or Crohn's disease, or a healthy co-twin of an affected twin (not recorded which).

The chain employs TRBV11-2 and TRBJ1-1; TCRdb outputs TRBD1, but without DNA this stays unchecked. The CDR3 runs to 15 residues. Germline CDR1 SGHAT, CDR2 FQNNGV. CDR3 protein: CASSLAPGTGGSTFF.

The chain has TRBV12-3 or TRBV12-4 and TRBJ2-1; the TRBD1 assignment by TCRdb is unverifiable without DNA. The CDR3 is 15 amino acids. The CDR3 loop reads CASRRDRGPYNEQFF.

The CDR3 loop is CASSVLAASTYEQYF. The gene calls are TRBV5-1 and TRBJ2-7; TCRdb designates TRBD2, a call that cannot be tested without DNA. The CDR3 runs 15 residues. Germline values: CDR1 SGHRS, CDR2 YFSETQ.

The V gene is TRBV20-1, the J gene TRBJ2-1. Germline V gene data show CDR1 as DFQATT and CDR2 as SNEGSKA (reference sequence). The CDR3 contains 14 residues. The CDR3 reads CSARVPIGHNEQFF.

V gene TRBV6-2 or TRBV6-3 combines with J gene TRBJ2-7; with no DNA, the TCRdb D assignment of TRBD1 cannot be verified. CDR1 is MNHEY, CDR2 SVGEGT, per germline. There are 15 residues in the CDR3. The CDR3 region is CASSYFRAGPNEQYF.

V gene TRBV25-1 combines with J gene TRBJ1-1. CDR3 size: 13 residues. CDR1 and CDR2 from the germline V gene are MGHDK and SYGVNS. The CDR3 region is CASSEHGNTEAFF.

The chain is built from TRBV20-1 and TRBJ2-7; TCRdb proposes TRBD1, but this gene call is untestable without DNA. The CDR3 is 11 residues long. Germline assignment: CDR1 DFQATT and CDR2 SNEGSKA (reference sequence). This CDR3 is CSTKQGREQYF.

V gene TRBV27 combines with J gene TRBJ1-6; there is no DNA to check the TCRdb D call of TRBD1. Looked up from germline, CDR1 is MNHEY and CDR2 is SMNVEV (reference sequence). The CDR3 consists of 15 residues. CDR3 sequence: CDSSFGQLGNSPLHF.